One sample yielded the 14 T cell receptor beta chains listed below, sequenced in a study of cytomegalovirus exposure and HLA in healthy donors. In the PCR, 60 Vbeta and 13 Jbeta primers were used. The data were produced by immunoSEQ multiplex PCR, yet TCRdb's version contains in-frame clones alone and is incomplete. The sample yields some 67,000 clones, of which the top ten take up about 1.7%. Sequencing input: PBMCs. All receptors derive from a woman in her 30s in good health and CMV-seronegative.

The CDR3 coding sequence is TGTGCCAGCGCTAGCCCTCAGATGACTCCCTTTACCTTC. Its translation is CASASPQMTPFTF. The chain links TRBV2 to TRBJ1-2; no definite D call. Germline V gene lookup returns CDR1 SNHLY and CDR2 FYNNEI. Trimming took 8 bases from V and 14 from J, leaving 24 bases between them. The CDR3 length is 13 residues.

The chain recombines TRBV6-5 with TRBJ2-1; tentative D call: TRBD2 (5 bases). V lost 7 bases and J lost 1, with 5 bases in between. Per germline, CDR1 MNHEY and CDR2 SVGAGI. The CDR3 contains 12 residues. The CDR3 sequence: CASTGSYNEQFF. In nucleotides, the CDR3 is TGTGCCAGCACGGGATCCTACAATGAGCAGTTCTTC.

The chain combines TRBV6-1 with TRBJ2-4; D is unresolved. The V gene lost 0 bases and the J gene lost 7 bases, with 10 bases spanning the gap. Germline V gives CDR1 MNHNS, CDR2 SASEGT. The CDR3 loop spans 14 amino acids. The DNA of the CDR3 is TGTGCCAGCAGTGAAGCGACGGAGACGAACATTCAGTACTTC. This encodes CASSEATETNIQYF.

In regard to this clone: The junction departs from the called germline gene at one end, perhaps through a read error. J is TRBJ1-6 and V is TRBV6-5; 7 positions agree with TRBD1. The CDR3 is made up of 16 amino acids. The germline V gene has CDR1 MNHEY and CDR2 SVGAGI. Written as DNA, the CDR3 is TGTGCCAGCAGTTACACAGGGGAAACTTATAATTCACACCTCCACTTT. This sequence encodes CASSYTGETYNSHLHF.

V and J are TRBV30 and TRBJ2-6, with a possible D match to TRBD1 (7 bases). V was clipped by 8 bases and J by 0 bases, with 14 bases between them. CDR3 size: 15 residues. Germline V CDR1 and CDR2: GTSNPN, SVGIG (reference sequence). CDR3 region: CAGGGQVSGANVLTF. The CDR3 coding sequence is TGTGCCGGGGGAGGACAGGTCTCTGGGGCCAACGTCCTGACTTTC. The full variable domain, its missing parts supplied by reference TRBV30 and TRBJ2-6, is SQTIHQWPATLVQPVGSPLSLECTVEGTSNPNLYWYRQAAGRGLQLLFYSVGIGQISSEVPQNLSASRPQDRQFILSSKKLLLSDSGFYLCAGGGQVSGANVLTFGAGSRLTVL.

This chain links TRBV19 with TRBJ2-7, with 7 bases identical to TRBD1. Per germline, CDR1 LNHDA and CDR2 SQIVND (reference sequence). The ends lost 4 bases at V and 0 bases at J; junction bases unmatched: 6. CDR3 size: 15 residues. This chain's CDR3 is CASSTGTVSSYEQYF. The CDR3 DNA reads TGTGCCAGTAGTACGGGGACAGTTAGCTCCTACGAGCAGTACTTC.

This sequence joins TRBV29-1 and TRBJ2-5; 9 nucleotides match TRBD2. Germline V CDR1 and CDR2: SQVTM, ANQGSEA. This CDR3 spans 14 amino acids. Losses at the gene ends were 5 bases for V and 5 bases for J; bases not matched to a gene: 9. The chain's CDR3 is CSVTIAGVVETQYF. CDR3 DNA sequence: TGCAGCGTTACTATAGCGGGAGTAGTGGAGACCCAGTACTTC. Looking up the rest from reference TRBV29-1 and TRBJ2-5 gives the full variable domain: SAVISQKPSRDICQRGTSLTIQCQVDSQVTMMFWYRQQPGQSLTLIATANQGSEATYESGFVIDKFPISRPNLTFSTLTVSNMSPEDSSIYLCSVTIAGVVETQYFGPGTRLLVL.

The chain employs TRBV15 and TRBJ1-4; D might be TRBD1 (6 bases). The CDR3 covers 13 residues. V was trimmed by 0 bases and J by 14 bases, leaving 13 bases between them. Germline lookup yields CDR1 LNHNV and CDR2 YYDKDF (reference sequence). The CDR3 DNA reads TGTGCCACCAGCAGAGATAGGGGGGGTGACCTGTTTTTT. Its translation: CATSRDRGGDLFF. Combining the CDR3 with reference TRBV15 and TRBJ1-4 gives the whole variable domain DAMVIQNPRYQVTQFGKPVTLSCSQTLNHNVMYWYQQKSSQAPKLLFHYYDKDFNNEADTPDNFQSRRPNTSFCFLDIRSPGLGDTAMYLCATSRDRGGDLFFGSGTQLSVL.

The V and J genes are TRBV4-1 and TRBJ2-1, with D possibly matching TRBD1 (5 bases). V lost 6 bases and J lost 7, with 22 bases in between. The germline V gene encodes CDR1 MGHRA and CDR2 YSYEKL. The CDR3 runs to 16 residues. The DNA of the CDR3 is TGCGCCAGCAGTTCTTACCAGGCAGGGCGCTGGAATGAGCAGTTCTTC. As protein: CASSSYQAGRWNEQFF.

The CDR3 nucleotides are TGTGCCAGCAGCTATACCGGGACCAAACTGACAGGGGAGCAGTACTTC. It codes for CASSYTGTKLTGEQYF. V is TRBV7-9 and J is TRBJ2-7; 7 bases line up with TRBD1. Germline CDR1 is SEHNR and CDR2 is FQNEAQ (reference sequence). The ends lost 4 bases at V and 7 bases at J; junction bases unmatched: 16. The CDR3 length is 16 residues.

The genes are TRBV5-6 and TRBJ1-2; no reliable D call. The CDR3 contains 11 residues. Germline CDR1 SGHDT, CDR2 YYEEEE. The ends were cut back, 3 bases at V and 4 bases at J, with 4 bases in the middle. CDR3 coding DNA: TGTGCCAGCAGCTGGAGCTATGGCTACACCTTC. Encoded protein: CASSWSYGYTF.

The chain recombines TRBV7-2 with TRBJ2-7, with 12 bases that match TRBD2. Germline loops: CDR1 SGHTA, CDR2 FQGNSA. The CDR3 sequence is 15 residues long. The V segment lost 4 bases and the J segment 5 bases; nucleotides outside the gene matches: 6. CDR3 nucleotide sequence: TGTGCCAGCAGCTCGACTGGACTAGCGGGAAACGAGCAGTACTTC. This codes for CASSSTGLAGNEQYF. The full variable domain, in which reference TRBV7-2 and TRBJ2-7 provide the parts outside the CDR3, is GAGVSQSPSNKVTEKGKDVELRCDPISGHTALYWYRQSLGQGLEFLIYFQGNSAPDKSGLPSDRFSAERTGGSVSTLTIQRTQQEDSAVYLCASSSTGLAGNEQYFGPGTRLTVT.

The genes are TRBV28 and TRBJ2-3; 14 bases are a match to TRBD2. This CDR3 has 16 amino acids. The J segment lost 4 bases and the V segment lost 6 bases, leaving 6 bases of the junction unmatched. Germline V gene data show CDR1 as MDHEN and CDR2 as SYDVKM. For the CDR3, the DNA is TGTGCCAGCAGACCGGGACTAGCGGGAGCCGCAGATACGCAGTATTTT. Its translation: CASRPGLAGAADTQYF. Full variable domain (rest looked up from reference TRBV28 and TRBJ2-3): DVKVTQSSRYLVKRTGEKVFLECVQDMDHENMFWYRQDPGLGLRLIYFSYDVKMKEKGDIPEGYSVSREKKERFSLILESASTNQTSMYLCASRPGLAGAADTQYFGPGTRLTVL.

The rearrangement joins TRBV4-3 to TRBJ1-2; D is unclear. The CDR3 covers 15 residues. Trimming shortened V by 0 bases and J by 3 bases, and 11 bases separated the two germline ends. The germline gives CDR1 LGHNA, CDR2 YSLEER. The CDR3 DNA follows: TGCGCCAGCAGCCAAGATAGCGGGCCGCACTATGGCTACACCTTC. Residues: CASSQDSGPHYGYTF.